This TCR beta chain was recorded in a study of cytomegalovirus exposure and HLA in healthy donors. Whole-study results and caveats: Reported results showed that the classifier diagnosed cytomegalovirus status with high specificity and sensitivity. Later examination showed HLA-associated TCR beta chains had greater clonal expansion than equally common others. The majority of CMV-associated TCR beta chains were reported as apparently HLA-restricted in a later analysis. The study flagged about 150 TCR beta chains as cytomegalovirus-associated.

Notes on this clone: What it recognizes is unknown.

This CDR3 is built from 16 residues. V was cut by 6 bases and J by 1 base, with 15 bases left in between. CDR1 ENHRY and CDR2 SYGVKD come from the germline V gene. Researchers ran the PCR with 60 Vbeta and 13 Jbeta primers. Only in-frame clones appear in the TCRdb table, and some are missing; sequencing was by immunoSEQ multiplex PCR. Of under 130,000 clones listed, around 75% are singletons. Sequencing used PBMCs. The J gene is TRBJ1-4, the V gene TRBV10-3; a possible D gene is TRBD1 (6 bases). The TCR comes from a man in his thirties or forties in good health and CMV-seronegative. The CDR3 loop is CAISGGGRGTNEKLFF. In DNA, the CDR3 is TGTGCCATCAGCGGCGGGGGGCGAGGAACTAATGAAAAACTGTTTTTT.